This TCR beta chain was retrieved from a study of circulating and synovial CD4+ cells in juvenile arthritis. Points from the study as a whole: Diversity here was lower than in bulk blood CD4 cells. Compared with bulk blood, circulating pathogenic-like lymphocytes shared substantially more CDR3 sequences with synovial T cells.

On this clone: Its antigen is currently unknown.

Libraries were prepared by immunoSEQ multiplex PCR; TCRdb keeps only in-frame clonotypes and omits some of them. The sample shows 32,000 or so clones, roughly 96% of them seen only once. Trimming pared 3 bases from V and 0 bases from J, leaving 6 bases between. The CDR3 is made up of 14 amino acids. Per germline, CDR1 PRHDT and CDR2 FYEKMQ (reference sequence). Donors were patients with active juvenile idiopathic arthritis. The sample taken for sequencing was CD4+ T cells from blood. The V gene is TRBV13, the J gene TRBJ2-1, with D unresolved. This TCR was sampled from a human donor with juvenile idiopathic arthritis. DNA for the CDR3: TGTGCCAGCAGCTTCCGCAGCTCCTACAATGAGCAGTTCTTC. Its translation is CASSFRSSYNEQFF.